Each of the 11 T cell receptor beta chains below was sequenced from the same sample in a study of blood T cell repertoires in COVID-19. Clones were read by immunoSEQ multiplex PCR, and TCRdb kept only the in-frame ones, dropping some. Of 130,000 or so clones in the sample, 86% were seen once. Sequencing was performed on peripheral blood. These TCRs come from a man aged 35 to 55 with acute or convalescent COVID-19.

The V call is TRBV3-1 (or the pseudogene TRBV3-2), the J call TRBJ2-4; tentative D call: TRBD2 (6 bases). Trimming took off 4 bases at V and 0 bases at J, with 7 bases between the two ends. The CDR3 has 14 amino acids. Germline V gene data show CDR1 as LGHDT and CDR2 as YNNKEL (reference sequence). CDR3 DNA sequence: TGTGCCAGCAGCCCGGGACTAGCCAAAAACATTCAGTACTTC. It yields the protein CASSPGLAKNIQYF.

The J gene is TRBJ1-1, the V gene TRBV6-5; D gene unclear. The CDR3 has 14 residues. Looked up from germline, CDR1 is MNHEY and CDR2 is SVGAGI. The V gene lost 0 bases and the J gene lost 1 base, with 6 bases spanning the gap. The CDR3 here is CASSYSWQNTEAFF. The CDR3 nucleotides read TGTGCCAGCAGTTACTCGTGGCAGAACACTGAAGCTTTCTTT.

This clone has just one count. The J gene is TRBJ1-6, the V gene TRBV7-2, with 10 bases matching TRBD1. CDR1 and CDR2 (germline): SGHTA, FQGNSA. CDR3 length: 15 amino acids. Trimming cost V 6 bases and J 7 bases; bases outside gene matches: 6. Here the CDR3 reads CASSSTGGRNSPLHF. The CDR3 coding sequence is TGTGCCAGCAGTTCGACAGGGGGCAGAAATTCACCCCTCCACTTT.

The chain couples TRBV19 to TRBJ1-4, with D unclear. Trimming pared 5 bases from V and 2 bases from J, leaving 12 bases between. The CDR3 consists of 15 residues. Germline assignment: CDR1 LNHDA and CDR2 SQIVND (reference sequence). The CDR3 reads CASSANPGTNEKLFF. For the CDR3, the DNA is TGTGCCAGTAGTGCCAATCCGGGGACTAATGAAAAACTGTTTTTT.

V and J are TRBV5-4 and TRBJ1-2; D perhaps matches TRBD1 (6 bases). Germline assignment: CDR1 SGHNT and CDR2 YYREEE (reference sequence). V lost 6 bases to trimming and J lost 4 bases, with 19 bases between them. The CDR3 consists of 15 residues. Written as DNA, the CDR3 is TGTGCCAGCACCAAAACGACAGGATTCGGCTATGGCTACACCTTC. Translation: CASTKTTGFGYGYTF.

The V and J genes are TRBV19 and TRBJ2-3; D is ambiguous. This CDR3 comprises 14 residues. Germline-derived CDR1 and CDR2 are LNHDA and SQIVND (reference sequence). V lost 5 bases to trimming and J lost 1 base, with 10 bases between them. CDR3 sequence (DNA): TGTGCCAGTAGTCCGGGTATCGGCACAGATACGCAGTATTTT. Translated, it gives CASSPGIGTDTQYF.

The chain joins TRBV4-2 to TRBJ1-1, with D perhaps matching TRBD1 (6 bases). Trimming shortened V by 4 bases and J by 1 base, and 10 bases separated the two germline ends. Germline-derived CDR1 and CDR2 are LGHNA and YNFKEQ. The CDR3 runs 14 residues. The CDR3 spells CASSRTDRNTEAFF. The CDR3, as DNA: TGTGCCAGCAGCCGAACGGACAGGAACACTGAAGCTTTCTTT.

This chain joins TRBV7-8 and TRBJ1-1; D is uncertain. The CDR3 contains 14 residues. Between the trimmed V and J ends, which lost 2 bases and 2 bases, there was a span of 9 bases. Germline lookup yields CDR1 SGHVS and CDR2 FQNEAQ. The CDR3 region has the DNA TGTGCCAGCAGCTTATCTCTGGGCAACACTGAAGCTTTCTTT. It is translated as CASSLSLGNTEAFF.

This clone was counted between two and nine times. The rearrangement links TRBV11-3 to TRBJ1-1; TRBD1 agrees at 7 bases. Germline values: CDR1 SGHNT, CDR2 YENEEA. The CDR3 extends over 15 amino acids. V dropped 4 bases and J dropped 2; count of bases not matched to a gene: 7. The CDR3 DNA sequence: TGTGCCAGCAGCTCCTCGACAGGGTCCAACACTGAAGCTTTCTTT. It specifies CASSSSTGSNTEAFF. Combining the CDR3 with reference TRBV11-3 and TRBJ1-1 gives the whole variable domain EAGVVQSPRYKIIEKKQPVAFWCNPISGHNTLYWYLQNLGQGPELLIRYENEEAVDDSQLPKDRFSAERLKGVDSTLKIQPAELGDSAVYLCASSSSTGSNTEAFFGQGTRLTVV.

This rearrangement joins TRBV4-1 to TRBJ2-1; TRBD2 matches at 10 bases. V was pared by 4 bases and J by 2 bases, with 2 bases of the junction left unmatched. CDR3 length: 15 residues. Germline V gene data show CDR1 as MGHRA and CDR2 as YSYEKL. The CDR3 bases are TGCGCCAGCAGCCCCAGCGGGGGGGCCTACAATGAGCAGTTCTTC. Protein product: CASSPSGGAYNEQFF.

The V gene is TRBV7-2, the J gene TRBJ1-5; possible D gene TRBD1, 6 bases. This CDR3 region has 13 residues. In germline, CDR1 is SGHTA, CDR2 FQGNSA. V gave up 2 bases and J gave up 7 bases, with 9 bases separating them. Written as DNA, the CDR3 is TGTGCCAGCAGCTTAAACAGGGACCAGCCCCAGCATTTT. It specifies CASSLNRDQPQHF.